These 5 T cell receptor beta chains were sequenced from one sample in a study of blood T cell repertoires in COVID-19. Sequenced by immunoSEQ multiplex PCR; TCRdb stores in-frame clones only, minus some. The sample lists about 150,000 clones, roughly 91% occurring once. Source material: peripheral blood. These receptors came from a man aged 55 to 70 with active or convalescent COVID-19.

The DNA for the CDR3 is TGTGCCAGCAGCTCCCAGGGGTTAGTAGGGGGAACTGAAGCTTTCTTT. This translates into CASSSQGLVGGTEAFF. J is TRBJ1-1 and V is TRBV11-2, with a possible D match to TRBD1 (6 bases). V shed 4 bases and J shed 5 bases, with 20 bases lying between them. The CDR3 runs 16 residues. CDR1 is SGHAT and CDR2 is FQNNGV in the germline V gene.

This clone was seen once. This chain uses TRBV29-1 with TRBJ2-3; no firm D call. Germline assignment: CDR1 SQVTM and CDR2 ANQGSEA. This CDR3 contains 12 residues. The V and J ends lost 5 bases and 2 bases respectively, with 8 bases between them. This CDR3 is CSVQLPTDTQYF. The CDR3 DNA reads TGCAGCGTTCAACTCCCCACAGATACGCAGTATTTT.

The DNA for the CDR3 is TGTGCCAGCAGTTTCTGGGACAGGGTTGAGACCCAGTACTTC. Protein product: CASSFWDRVETQYF. V gene TRBV27 combines with J gene TRBJ2-5; 9 bases are shared with TRBD1. V lost 3 bases, J lost 5 bases, and 4 bases stayed unmatched. This CDR3 is built from 14 residues. Looked up from germline, CDR1 is MNHEY and CDR2 is SMNVEV (reference sequence).

The chain employs TRBV6-2 or TRBV6-3 and TRBJ2-7; the D gene is possibly TRBD2 (6 bases). Germline assignment: CDR1 MNHEY and CDR2 SVGEGT. The V gene lost 0 bases and the J gene lost 3 bases, with 12 bases spanning the gap. CDR3 length: 15 amino acids. CDR3 region: CASSYSSSALYEQYF. The CDR3 region has the DNA TGTGCCAGCAGTTACTCGTCTAGCGCTCTCTACGAGCAGTACTTC.

The chain carries TRBV10-2 and TRBJ1-6, with D tentatively TRBD1 (5 bases). The germline V gene has CDR1 WSHSY and CDR2 SAAADI. With 4 bases removed from V and 11 bases from J, the gap between germline ends came to 12 bases. The CDR3 has 13 residues. The CDR3 loop reads CASSVQAWAPLHF. The CDR3 DNA reads TGCGCCAGCAGTGTACAGGCTTGGGCACCCCTCCACTTT.